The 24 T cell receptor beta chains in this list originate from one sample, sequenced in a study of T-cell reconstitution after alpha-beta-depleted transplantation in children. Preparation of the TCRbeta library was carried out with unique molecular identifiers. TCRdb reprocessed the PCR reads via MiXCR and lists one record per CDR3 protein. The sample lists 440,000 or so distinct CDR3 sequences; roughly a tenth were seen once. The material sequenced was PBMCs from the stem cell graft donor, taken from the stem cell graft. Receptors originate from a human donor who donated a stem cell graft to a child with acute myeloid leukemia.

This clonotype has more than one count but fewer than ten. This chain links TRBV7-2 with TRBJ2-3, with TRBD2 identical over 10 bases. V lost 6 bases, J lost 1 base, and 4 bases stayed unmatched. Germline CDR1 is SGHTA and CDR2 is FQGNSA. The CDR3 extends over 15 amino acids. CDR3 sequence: CASRPLAGGTDTQYF. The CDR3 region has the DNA TGTGCCAGCAGGCCGCTAGCGGGGGGCACAGATACGCAGTATTTT.

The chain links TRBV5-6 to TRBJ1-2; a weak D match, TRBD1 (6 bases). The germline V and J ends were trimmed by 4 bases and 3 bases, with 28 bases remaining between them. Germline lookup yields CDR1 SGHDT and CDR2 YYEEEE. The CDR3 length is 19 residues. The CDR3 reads CASSQNGDTQRSSDYGYTF. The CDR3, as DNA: TGTGCCAGCAGCCAGAATGGGGACACCCAACGAAGTTCGGACTATGGCTACACCTTC.

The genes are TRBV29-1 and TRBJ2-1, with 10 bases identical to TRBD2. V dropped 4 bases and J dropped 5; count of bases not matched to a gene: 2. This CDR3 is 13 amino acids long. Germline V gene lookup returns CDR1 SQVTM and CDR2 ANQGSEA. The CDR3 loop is CSVGSGGNNEQFF. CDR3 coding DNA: TGCAGCGTTGGTAGCGGGGGGAACAATGAGCAGTTCTTC.

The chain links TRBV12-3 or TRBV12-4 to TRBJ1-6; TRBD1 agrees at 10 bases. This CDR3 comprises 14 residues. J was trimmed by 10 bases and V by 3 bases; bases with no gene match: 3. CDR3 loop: CASSLGTGESPLHF. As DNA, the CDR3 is TGTGCCAGCAGTTTGGGGACAGGGGAATCACCCCTCCACTTT.

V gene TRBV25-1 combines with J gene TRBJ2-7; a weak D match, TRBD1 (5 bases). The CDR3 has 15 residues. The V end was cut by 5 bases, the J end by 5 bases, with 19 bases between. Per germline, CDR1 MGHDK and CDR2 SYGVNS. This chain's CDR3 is CASSPSDRDSNEQYF. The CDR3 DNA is TGTGCCAGCAGTCCCAGTGACAGAGACTCGAACGAGCAGTACTTC.

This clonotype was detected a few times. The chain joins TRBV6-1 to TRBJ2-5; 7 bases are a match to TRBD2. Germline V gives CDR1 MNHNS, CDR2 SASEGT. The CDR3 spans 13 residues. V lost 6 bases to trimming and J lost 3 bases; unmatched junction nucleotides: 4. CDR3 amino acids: CASRPTSEETQYF. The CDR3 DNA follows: TGTGCCAGCAGGCCTACTAGCGAAGAGACCCAGTACTTC.

CDR3 sequence (DNA): TGTGCCAGCAGCCCCGCCGGGACAGCGGGCGGCGAGCAGTACTTC. The encoded protein is CASSPAGTAGGEQYF. This chain joins TRBV7-2 and TRBJ2-7; D possibly corresponds to TRBD1 (7 bases). Per germline, CDR1 SGHTA and CDR2 FQGNSA. The CDR3 covers 15 residues. V lost 5 bases and J lost 6, with 20 bases in between.

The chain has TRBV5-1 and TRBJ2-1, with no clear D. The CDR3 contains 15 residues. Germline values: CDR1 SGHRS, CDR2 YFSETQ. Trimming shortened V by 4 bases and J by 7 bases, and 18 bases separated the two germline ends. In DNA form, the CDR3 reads TGCGCCAGCAGCCCCAGGAGCGAGTTGGGAAATGAGCAGTTCTTC. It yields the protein CASSPRSELGNEQFF.

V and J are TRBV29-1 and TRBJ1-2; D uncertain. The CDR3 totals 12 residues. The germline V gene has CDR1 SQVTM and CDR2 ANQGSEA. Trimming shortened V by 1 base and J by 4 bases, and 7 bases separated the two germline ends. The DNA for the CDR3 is TGCAGCGTTGAAGGCCAGAGCTATGGCTACACCTTC. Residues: CSVEGQSYGYTF.

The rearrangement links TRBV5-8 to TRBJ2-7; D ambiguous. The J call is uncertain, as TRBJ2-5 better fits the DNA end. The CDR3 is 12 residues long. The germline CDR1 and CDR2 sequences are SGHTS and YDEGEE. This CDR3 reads CASSSDKATQYF. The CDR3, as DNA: TGTGCCAGCAGCTCCGACAAGGCGACCCAGTACTTC.

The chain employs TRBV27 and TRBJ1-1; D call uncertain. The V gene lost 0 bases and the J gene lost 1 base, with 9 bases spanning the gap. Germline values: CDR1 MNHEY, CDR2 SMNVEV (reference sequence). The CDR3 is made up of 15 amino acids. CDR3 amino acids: CASSLSLAGNTEAFF. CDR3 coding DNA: TGTGCCAGCAGTTTATCTTTGGCGGGGAACACTGAAGCTTTCTTT.

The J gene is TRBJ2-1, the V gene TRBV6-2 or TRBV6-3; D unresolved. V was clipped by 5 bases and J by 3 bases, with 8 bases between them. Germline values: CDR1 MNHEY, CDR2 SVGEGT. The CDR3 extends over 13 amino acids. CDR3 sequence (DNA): TGTGCCAGCAGTGGTCAAGACTACAATGAGCAGTTCTTC. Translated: CASSGQDYNEQFF.

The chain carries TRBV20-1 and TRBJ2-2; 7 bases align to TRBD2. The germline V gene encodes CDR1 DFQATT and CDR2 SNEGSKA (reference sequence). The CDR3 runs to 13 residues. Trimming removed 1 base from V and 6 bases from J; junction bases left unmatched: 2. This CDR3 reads CSARARGAGELFF. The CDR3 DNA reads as TGCAGTGCTAGAGCACGGGGGGCCGGGGAGCTGTTTTTT.

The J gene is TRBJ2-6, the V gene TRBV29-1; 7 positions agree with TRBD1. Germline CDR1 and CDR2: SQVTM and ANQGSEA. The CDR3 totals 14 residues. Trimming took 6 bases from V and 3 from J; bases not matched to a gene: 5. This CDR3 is CSVRDRDGANVLTF. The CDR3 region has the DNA TGCAGCGTCCGAGACAGGGATGGGGCCAACGTCCTGACTTTC. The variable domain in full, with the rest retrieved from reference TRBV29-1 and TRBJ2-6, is SAVISQKPSRDICQRGTSLTIQCQVDSQVTMMFWYRQQPGQSLTLIATANQGSEATYESGFVIDKFPISRPNLTFSTLTVSNMSPEDSSIYLCSVRDRDGANVLTFGAGSRLTVL.

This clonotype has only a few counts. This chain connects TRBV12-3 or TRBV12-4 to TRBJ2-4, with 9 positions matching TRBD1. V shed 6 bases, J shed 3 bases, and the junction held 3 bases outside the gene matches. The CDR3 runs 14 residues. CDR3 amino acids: CASSQTGGKNIQYF. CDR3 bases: TGTGCCAGCAGCCAGACAGGGGGCAAAAACATTCAGTACTTC.

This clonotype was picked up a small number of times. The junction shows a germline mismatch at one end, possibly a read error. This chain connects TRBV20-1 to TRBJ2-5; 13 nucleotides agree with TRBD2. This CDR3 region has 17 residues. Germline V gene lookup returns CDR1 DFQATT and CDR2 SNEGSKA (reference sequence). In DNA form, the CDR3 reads TGCAGTGCTAAATTTGGGACTAGCGGGAAGGCTAGAGAGGCCCAGTACTTC. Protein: CSAKFGTSGKAREAQYF.

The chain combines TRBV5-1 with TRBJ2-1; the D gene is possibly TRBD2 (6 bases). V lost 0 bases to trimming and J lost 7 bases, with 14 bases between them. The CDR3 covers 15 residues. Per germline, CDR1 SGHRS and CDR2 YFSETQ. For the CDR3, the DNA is TGCGCCAGCAGCTTGGGACTACCCCGGGGGAATGAGCAGTTCTTC. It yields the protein CASSLGLPRGNEQFF.

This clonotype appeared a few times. The DNA of the CDR3 is TGTGCCATCAGTGCCCTAGGGCTAGCGGAAGGGTCCGGGGAGCTGTTTTTT. Its translation: CAISALGLAEGSGELFF. V gene TRBV10-3 combines with J gene TRBJ2-2; 7 bases fit TRBD2. The CDR3 totals 17 residues. V was pared by 4 bases and J by 6 bases, with 14 bases of the junction left unmatched. Per the germline V gene, CDR1 is ENHRY and CDR2 is SYGVKD.

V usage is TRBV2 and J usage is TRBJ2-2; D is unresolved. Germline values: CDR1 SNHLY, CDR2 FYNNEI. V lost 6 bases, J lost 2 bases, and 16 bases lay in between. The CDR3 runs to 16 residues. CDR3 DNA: TGTGCCAGCAGCATCCCCCCGGACGGTAACACCGGGGAGCTGTTTTTT. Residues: CASSIPPDGNTGELFF.

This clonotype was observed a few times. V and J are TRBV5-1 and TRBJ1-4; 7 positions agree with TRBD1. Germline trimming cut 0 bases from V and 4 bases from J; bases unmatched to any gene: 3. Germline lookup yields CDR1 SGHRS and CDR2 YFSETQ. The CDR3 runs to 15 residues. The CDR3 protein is CASSLGRGNNEKLFF. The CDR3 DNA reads TGCGCCAGCAGCTTGGGCAGGGGGAATAATGAAAAACTGTTTTTT. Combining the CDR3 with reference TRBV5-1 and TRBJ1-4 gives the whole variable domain KAGVTQTPRYLIKTRGQQVTLSCSPISGHRSVSWYQQTPGQGLQFLFEYFSETQRNKGNFPGRFSGRQFSNSRSEMNVSTLELGDSALYLCASSLGRGNNEKLFFGSGTQLSVL.

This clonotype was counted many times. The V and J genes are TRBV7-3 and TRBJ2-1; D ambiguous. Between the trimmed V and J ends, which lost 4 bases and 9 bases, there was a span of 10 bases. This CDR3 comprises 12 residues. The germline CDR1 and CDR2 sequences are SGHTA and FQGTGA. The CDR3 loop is CASSYRGSEQFF. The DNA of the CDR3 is TGTGCCAGCAGCTACCGCGGCAGTGAGCAGTTCTTC.

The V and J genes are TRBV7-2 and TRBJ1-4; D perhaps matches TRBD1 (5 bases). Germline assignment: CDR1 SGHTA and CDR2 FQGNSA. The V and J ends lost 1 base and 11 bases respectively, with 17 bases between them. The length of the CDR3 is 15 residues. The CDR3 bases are TGTGCCAGCAGCTTAGGGGGCGGAATAATGAGGAAACTGTTTTTT. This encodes CASSLGGGIMRKLFF.

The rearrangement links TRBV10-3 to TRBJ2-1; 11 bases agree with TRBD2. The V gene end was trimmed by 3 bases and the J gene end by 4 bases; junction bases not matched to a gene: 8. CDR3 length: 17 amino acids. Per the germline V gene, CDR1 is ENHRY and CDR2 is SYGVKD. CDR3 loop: CAISDQLTSGEYNEQFF. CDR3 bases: TGTGCCATCAGTGACCAGCTGACTAGCGGGGAATACAATGAGCAGTTCTTC.

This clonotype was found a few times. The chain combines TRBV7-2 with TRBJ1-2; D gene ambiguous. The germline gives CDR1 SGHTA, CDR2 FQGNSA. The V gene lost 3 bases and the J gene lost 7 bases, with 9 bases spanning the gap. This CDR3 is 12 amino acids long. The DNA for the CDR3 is TGTGCCAGCAGCTTTCCGCTCGGTGGCTACACCTTC. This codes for CASSFPLGGYTF.